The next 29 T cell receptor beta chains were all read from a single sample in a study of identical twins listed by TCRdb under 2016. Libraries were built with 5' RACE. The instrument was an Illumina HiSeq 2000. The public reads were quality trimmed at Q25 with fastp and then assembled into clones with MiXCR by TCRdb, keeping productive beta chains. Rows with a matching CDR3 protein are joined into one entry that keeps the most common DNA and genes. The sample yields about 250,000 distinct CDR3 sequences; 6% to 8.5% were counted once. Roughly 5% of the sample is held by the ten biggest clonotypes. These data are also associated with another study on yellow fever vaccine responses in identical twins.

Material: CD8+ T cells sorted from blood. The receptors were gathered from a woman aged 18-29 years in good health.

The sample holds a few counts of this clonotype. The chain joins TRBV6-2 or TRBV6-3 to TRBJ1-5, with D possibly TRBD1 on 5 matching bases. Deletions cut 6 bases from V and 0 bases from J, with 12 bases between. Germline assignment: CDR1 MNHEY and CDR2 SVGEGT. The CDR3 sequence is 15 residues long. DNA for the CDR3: TGTGCCAGCAGCCCGGGACTTTATAGCAATCAGCCCCAGCATTTT. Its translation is CASSPGLYSNQPQHF.

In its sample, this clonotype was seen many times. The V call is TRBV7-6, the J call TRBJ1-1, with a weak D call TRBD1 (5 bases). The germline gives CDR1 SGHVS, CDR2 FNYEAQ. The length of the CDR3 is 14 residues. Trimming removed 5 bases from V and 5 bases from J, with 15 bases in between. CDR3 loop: CASSLGGEVTEAFF. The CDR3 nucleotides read TGTGCCAGCAGCCTAGGAGGGGAAGTGACTGAAGCTTTCTTT.

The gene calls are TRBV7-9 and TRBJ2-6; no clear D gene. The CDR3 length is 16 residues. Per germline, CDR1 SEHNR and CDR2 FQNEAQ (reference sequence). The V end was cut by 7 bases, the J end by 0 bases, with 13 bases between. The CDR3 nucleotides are TGTGCCAGCACCCCCTCGTGGGGCTCTGGGGCCAACGTCCTGACTTTC. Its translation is CASTPSWGSGANVLTF.

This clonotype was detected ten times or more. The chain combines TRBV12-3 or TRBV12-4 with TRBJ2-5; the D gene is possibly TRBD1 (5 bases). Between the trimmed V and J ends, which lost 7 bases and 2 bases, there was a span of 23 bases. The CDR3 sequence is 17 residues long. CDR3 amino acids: CASNLGPPGGAQETQYF. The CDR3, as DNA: TGTGCCAGCAATCTAGGACCCCCCGGTGGGGCTCAAGAGACCCAGTACTTC.

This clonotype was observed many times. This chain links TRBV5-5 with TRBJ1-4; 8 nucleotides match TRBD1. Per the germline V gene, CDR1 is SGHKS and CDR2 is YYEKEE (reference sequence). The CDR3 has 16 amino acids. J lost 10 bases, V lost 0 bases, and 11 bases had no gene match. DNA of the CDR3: TGTGCCAGCAGCTTGGCATACGAGGACAGGGCTGCAAAACTGTTTTTT. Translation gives CASSLAYEDRAAKLFF.

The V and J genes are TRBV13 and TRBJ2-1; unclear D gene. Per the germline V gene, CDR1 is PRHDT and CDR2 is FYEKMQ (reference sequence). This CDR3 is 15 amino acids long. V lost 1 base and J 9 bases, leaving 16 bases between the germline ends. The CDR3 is CASSLVSHTRLEQFF. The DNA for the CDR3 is TGTGCCAGCAGCTTAGTGTCACACACACGGCTTGAGCAGTTCTTC. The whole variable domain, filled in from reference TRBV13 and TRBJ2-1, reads AAGVIQSPRHLIKEKRETATLKCYPIPRHDTVYWYQQGPGQDPQFLISFYEKMQSDKGSIPDRFSAQQFSDYHSELNMSSLELGDSALYFCASSLVSHTRLEQFFGPGTRLTVL.

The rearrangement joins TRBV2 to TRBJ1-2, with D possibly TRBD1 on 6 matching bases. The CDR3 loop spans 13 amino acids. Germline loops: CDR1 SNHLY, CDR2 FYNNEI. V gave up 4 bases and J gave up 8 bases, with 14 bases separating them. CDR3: CASSGQGSGGYTF. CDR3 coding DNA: TGTGCCAGCAGTGGGCAGGGGAGCGGAGGCTACACCTTC.

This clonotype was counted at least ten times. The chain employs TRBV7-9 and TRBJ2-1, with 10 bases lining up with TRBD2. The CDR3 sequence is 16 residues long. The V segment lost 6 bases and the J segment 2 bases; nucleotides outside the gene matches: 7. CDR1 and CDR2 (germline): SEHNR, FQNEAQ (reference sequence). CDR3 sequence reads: CASSPPGTSAYNEQFF. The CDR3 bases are TGTGCCAGCAGTCCACCCGGGACTAGCGCCTACAATGAGCAGTTCTTC. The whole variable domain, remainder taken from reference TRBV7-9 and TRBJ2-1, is DTGVSQNPRHKITKRGQNVTFRCDPISEHNRLYWYRQTLGQGPEFLTYFQNEAQLEKSRLLSDRFSAERPKGSFSTLEIQRTEQGDSAMYLCASSPPGTSAYNEQFFGPGTRLTVL.

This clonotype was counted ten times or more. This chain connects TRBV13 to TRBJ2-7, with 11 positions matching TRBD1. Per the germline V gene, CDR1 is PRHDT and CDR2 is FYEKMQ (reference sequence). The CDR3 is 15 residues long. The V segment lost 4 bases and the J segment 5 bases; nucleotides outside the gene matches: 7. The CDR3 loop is CASSSRDRGVHEQYV. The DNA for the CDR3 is TGTGCCAGCAGCTCCCGGGACAGGGGGGTGCACGAGCAGTACGTC.

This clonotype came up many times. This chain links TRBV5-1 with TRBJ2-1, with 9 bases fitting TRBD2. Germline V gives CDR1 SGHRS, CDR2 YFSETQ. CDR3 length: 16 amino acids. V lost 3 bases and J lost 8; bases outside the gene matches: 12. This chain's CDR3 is CASSWRGSGSVDEQFF. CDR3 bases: TGCGCCAGCAGCTGGAGGGGTAGCGGGAGTGTGGATGAGCAGTTCTTC.

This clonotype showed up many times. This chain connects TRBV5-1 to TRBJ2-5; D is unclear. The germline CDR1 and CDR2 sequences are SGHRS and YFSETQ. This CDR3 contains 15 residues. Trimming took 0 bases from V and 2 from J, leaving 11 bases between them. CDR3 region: CASSLDFSTQETQYF. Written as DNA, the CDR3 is TGCGCCAGCAGCTTGGATTTTTCTACGCAAGAGACCCAGTACTTC.

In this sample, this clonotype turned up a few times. The CDR3 here is CASSLVDLAVGFTDTQYF. CDR3 in DNA: TGTGCCAGCAGTCTAGTGGATCTAGCGGTGGGATTCACAGATACGCAGTATTTT. This chain joins TRBV7-6 and TRBJ2-3, with 7 bases fitting TRBD2. CDR1 and CDR2 from the germline V gene are SGHVS and FNYEAQ. With 6 bases clipped from V and 2 bases from J, the junction kept 17 bases outside the gene matches. The CDR3 is made up of 18 amino acids.

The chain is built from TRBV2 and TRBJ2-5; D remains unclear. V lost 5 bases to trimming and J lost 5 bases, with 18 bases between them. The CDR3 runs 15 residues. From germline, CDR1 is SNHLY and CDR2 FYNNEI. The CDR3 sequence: CASSRSRVSPETQYF. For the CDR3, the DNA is TGTGCCAGCAGTAGAAGTAGGGTATCTCCGGAGACCCAGTACTTC.

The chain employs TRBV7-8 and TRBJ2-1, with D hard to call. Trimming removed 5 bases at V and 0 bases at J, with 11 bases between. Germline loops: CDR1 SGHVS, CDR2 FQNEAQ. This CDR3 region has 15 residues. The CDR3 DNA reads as TGTGCCAGCAGCGTCGGAAGAACCTCCTACAATGAGCAGTTCTTC. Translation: CASSVGRTSYNEQFF. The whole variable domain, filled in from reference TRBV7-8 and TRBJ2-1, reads GAGVSQSPRYKVAKRGQDVALRCDPISGHVSLFWYQQALGQGPEFLTYFQNEAQLDKSGLPSDRFFAERPEGSVSTLKIQRTQQEDSAVYLCASSVGRTSYNEQFFGPGTRLTVL.

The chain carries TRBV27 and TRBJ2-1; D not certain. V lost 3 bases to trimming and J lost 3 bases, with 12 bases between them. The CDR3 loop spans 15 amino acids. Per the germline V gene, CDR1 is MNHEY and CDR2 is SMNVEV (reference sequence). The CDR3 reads CASSFFGRFYNEQFF. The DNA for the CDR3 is TGTGCCAGCAGTTTTTTCGGGCGATTCTACAATGAGCAGTTCTTC.

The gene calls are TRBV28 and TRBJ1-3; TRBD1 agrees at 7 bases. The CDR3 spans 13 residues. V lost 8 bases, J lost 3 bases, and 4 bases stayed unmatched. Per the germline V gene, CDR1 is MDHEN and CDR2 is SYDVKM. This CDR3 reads CASGPGGGNTIYF. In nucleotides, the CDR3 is TGTGCCAGCGGGCCAGGGGGTGGAAACACCATATATTTT.

The CDR3 spells CSAPGENTEAFF. The CDR3 bases are TGCAGTGCCCCGGGAGAGAACACTGAAGCTTTCTTT. This chain links TRBV20-1 with TRBJ1-1, with D unresolved. Germline-derived CDR1 and CDR2 are DFQATT and SNEGSKA (reference sequence). The CDR3 loop spans 12 amino acids. Trimming left V 6 bases short and J 1 base short, with 9 bases between.

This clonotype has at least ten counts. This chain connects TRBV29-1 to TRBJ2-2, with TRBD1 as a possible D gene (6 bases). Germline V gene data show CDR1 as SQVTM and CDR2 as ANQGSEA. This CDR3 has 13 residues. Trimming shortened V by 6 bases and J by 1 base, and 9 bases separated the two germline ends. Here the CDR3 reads CSVPGQNTGELFF. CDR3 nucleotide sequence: TGCAGCGTGCCGGGACAGAACACCGGGGAGCTGTTTTTT.

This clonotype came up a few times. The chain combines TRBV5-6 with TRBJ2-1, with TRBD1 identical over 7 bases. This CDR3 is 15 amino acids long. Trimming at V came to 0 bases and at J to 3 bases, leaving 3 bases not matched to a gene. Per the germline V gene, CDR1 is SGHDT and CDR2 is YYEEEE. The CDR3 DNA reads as TGTGCCAGCAGCTTGGGGACAGGTAACTACAATGAGCAGTTCTTC. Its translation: CASSLGTGNYNEQFF.

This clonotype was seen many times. CDR3 residues: CASTHVGVNTGELFF. DNA for the CDR3: TGTGCCAGCACCCATGTCGGAGTTAACACCGGGGAGCTGTTTTTT. This sequence joins TRBV27 and TRBJ2-2; D uncertain. The CDR3 length is 15 residues. The ends were cut back, 7 bases at V and 2 bases at J, with 14 bases in the middle. The germline V gene has CDR1 MNHEY and CDR2 SMNVEV (reference sequence).

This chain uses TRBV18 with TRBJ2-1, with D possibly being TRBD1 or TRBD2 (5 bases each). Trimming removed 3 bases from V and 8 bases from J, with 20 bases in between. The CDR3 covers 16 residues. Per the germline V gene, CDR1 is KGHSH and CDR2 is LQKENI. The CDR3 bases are TGTGCCAGCTCACCGACCGGGGCCCCGAGGAAGGATGAGCAGTTCTTC. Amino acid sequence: CASSPTGAPRKDEQFF.

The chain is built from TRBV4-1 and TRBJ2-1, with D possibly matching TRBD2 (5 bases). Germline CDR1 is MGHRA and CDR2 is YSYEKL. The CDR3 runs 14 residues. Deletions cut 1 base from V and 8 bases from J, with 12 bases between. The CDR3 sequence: CASSQARAGDEQFF. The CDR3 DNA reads TGCGCCAGCAGCCAAGCGCGGGCAGGAGATGAGCAGTTCTTC.

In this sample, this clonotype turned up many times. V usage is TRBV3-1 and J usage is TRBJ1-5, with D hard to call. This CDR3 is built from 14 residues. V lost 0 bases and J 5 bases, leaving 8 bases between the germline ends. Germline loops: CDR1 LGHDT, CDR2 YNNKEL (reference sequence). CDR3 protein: CASSQDTADQPQHF. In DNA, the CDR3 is TGTGCCAGCAGCCAAGATACCGCAGATCAGCCCCAGCATTTT.

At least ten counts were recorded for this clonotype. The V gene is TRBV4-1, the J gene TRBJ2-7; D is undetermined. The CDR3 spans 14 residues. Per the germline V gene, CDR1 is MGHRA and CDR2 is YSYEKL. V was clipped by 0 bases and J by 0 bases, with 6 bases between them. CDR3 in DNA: TGCGCCAGCAGCCAAGATAGGCCCTCCTACGAGCAGTACTTC. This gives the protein CASSQDRPSYEQYF.

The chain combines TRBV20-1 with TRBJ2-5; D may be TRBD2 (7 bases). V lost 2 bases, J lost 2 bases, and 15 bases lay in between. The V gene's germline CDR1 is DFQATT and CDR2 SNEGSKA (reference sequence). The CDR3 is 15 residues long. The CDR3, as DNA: TGCAGTGCTAGACCCCCCGGGGGGCCACAAGAGACCCAGTACTTC. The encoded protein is CSARPPGGPQETQYF.

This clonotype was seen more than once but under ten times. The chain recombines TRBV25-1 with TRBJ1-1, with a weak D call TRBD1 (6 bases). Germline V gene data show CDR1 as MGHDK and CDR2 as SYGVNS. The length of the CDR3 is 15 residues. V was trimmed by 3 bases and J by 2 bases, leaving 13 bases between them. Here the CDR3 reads CASSDLRGVNTEAFF. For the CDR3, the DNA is TGTGCCAGCAGTGACCTTAGGGGGGTTAACACTGAAGCTTTCTTT. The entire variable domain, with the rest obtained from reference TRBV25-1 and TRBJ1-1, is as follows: EADIYQTPRYLVIGTGKKITLECSQTMGHDKMYWYQQDPGMELHLIHYSYGVNSTEKGDLSSESTVSRIRTEHFPLTLESARPSHTSQYLCASSDLRGVNTEAFFGQGTRLTVV.

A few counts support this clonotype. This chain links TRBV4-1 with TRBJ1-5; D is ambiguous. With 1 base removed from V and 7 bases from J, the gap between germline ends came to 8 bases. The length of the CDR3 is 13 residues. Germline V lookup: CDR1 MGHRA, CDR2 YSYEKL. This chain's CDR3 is CASSQVEEQPQHF. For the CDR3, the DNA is TGCGCCAGCAGCCAAGTGGAGGAGCAGCCCCAGCATTTT.

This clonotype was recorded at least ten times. CDR3 loop: CASSLDWGLGPETQYF. DNA for the CDR3: TGCGCCAGCAGCTTGGATTGGGGGCTAGGTCCGGAGACCCAGTACTTC. The chain couples TRBV5-1 to TRBJ2-5; TRBD1 might be the D (6 bases). The CDR3 loop spans 16 amino acids. The germline CDR1 and CDR2 sequences are SGHRS and YFSETQ. V lost 0 bases to trimming and J lost 5 bases, with 17 bases between them.

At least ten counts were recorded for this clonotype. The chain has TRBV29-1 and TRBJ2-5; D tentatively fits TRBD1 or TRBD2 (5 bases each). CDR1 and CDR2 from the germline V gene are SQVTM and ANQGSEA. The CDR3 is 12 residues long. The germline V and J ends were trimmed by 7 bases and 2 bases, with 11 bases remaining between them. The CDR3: CSAGTSQETQYF. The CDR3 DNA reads TGCAGCGCCGGGACCAGTCAAGAGACCCAGTACTTC.